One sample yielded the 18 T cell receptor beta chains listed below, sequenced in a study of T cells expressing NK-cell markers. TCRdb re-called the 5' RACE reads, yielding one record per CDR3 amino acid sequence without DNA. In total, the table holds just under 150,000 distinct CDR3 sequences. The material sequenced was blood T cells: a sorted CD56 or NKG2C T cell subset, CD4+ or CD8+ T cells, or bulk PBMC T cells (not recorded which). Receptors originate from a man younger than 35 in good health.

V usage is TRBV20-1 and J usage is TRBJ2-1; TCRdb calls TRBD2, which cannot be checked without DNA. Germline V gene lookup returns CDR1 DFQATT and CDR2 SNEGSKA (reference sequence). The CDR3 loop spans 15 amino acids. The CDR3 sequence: CSARGSREVYNEQFF.

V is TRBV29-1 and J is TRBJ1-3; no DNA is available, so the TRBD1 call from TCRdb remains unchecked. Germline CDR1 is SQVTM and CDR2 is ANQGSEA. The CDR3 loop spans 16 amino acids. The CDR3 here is CSVAATGFSPGNTIYF.

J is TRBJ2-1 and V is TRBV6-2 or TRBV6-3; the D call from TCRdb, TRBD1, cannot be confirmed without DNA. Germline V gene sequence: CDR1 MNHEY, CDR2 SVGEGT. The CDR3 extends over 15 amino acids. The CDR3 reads CASRPGGQDYNEQFF.

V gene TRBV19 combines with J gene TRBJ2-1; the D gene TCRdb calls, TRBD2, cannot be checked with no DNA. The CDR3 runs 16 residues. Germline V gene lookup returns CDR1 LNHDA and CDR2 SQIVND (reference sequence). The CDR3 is CASSSITGGTYNEQFF. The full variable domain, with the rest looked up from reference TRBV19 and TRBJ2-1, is DGGITQSPKYLFRKEGQNVTLSCEQNLNHDAMYWYRQDPGQGLRLIYYSQIVNDFQKGDIAEGYSVSREKKESFPLTVTSAQKNPTAFYLCASSSITGGTYNEQFFGPGTRLTVL.

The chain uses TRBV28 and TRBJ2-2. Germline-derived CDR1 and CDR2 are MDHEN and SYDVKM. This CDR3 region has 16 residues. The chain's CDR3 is CASSFRQFTNTGELFF. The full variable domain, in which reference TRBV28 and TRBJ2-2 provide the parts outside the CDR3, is DVKVTQSSRYLVKRTGEKVFLECVQDMDHENMFWYRQDPGLGLRLIYFSYDVKMKEKGDIPEGYSVSREKKERFSLILESASTNQTSMYLCASSFRQFTNTGELFFGEGSRLTVL.

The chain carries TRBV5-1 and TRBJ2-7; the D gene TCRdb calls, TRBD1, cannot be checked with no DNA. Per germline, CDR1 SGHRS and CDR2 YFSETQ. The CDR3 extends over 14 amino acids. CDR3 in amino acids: CASSGALNPYEQYF. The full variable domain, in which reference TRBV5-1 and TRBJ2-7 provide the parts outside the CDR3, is KAGVTQTPRYLIKTRGQQVTLSCSPISGHRSVSWYQQTPGQGLQFLFEYFSETQRNKGNFPGRFSGRQFSNSRSEMNVSTLELGDSALYLCASSGALNPYEQYFGPGTRLTVT.

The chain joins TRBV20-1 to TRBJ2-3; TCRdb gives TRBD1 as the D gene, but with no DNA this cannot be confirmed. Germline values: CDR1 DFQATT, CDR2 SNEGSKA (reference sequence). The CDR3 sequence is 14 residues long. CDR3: CSANTGFGTDTQYF.

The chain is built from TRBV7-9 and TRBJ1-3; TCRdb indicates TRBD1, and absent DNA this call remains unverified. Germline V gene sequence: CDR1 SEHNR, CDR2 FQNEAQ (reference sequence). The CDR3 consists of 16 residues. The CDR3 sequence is CASSLTGLGAGNTIYF.

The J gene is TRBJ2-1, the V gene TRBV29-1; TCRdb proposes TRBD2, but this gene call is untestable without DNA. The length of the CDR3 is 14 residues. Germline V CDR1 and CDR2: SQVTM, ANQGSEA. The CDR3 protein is CSVAGAGEYNEQFF.

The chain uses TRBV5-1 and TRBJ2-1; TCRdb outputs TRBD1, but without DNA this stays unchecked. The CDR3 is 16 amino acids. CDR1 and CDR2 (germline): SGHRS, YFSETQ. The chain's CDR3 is CASSPPQDISYNEQFF.

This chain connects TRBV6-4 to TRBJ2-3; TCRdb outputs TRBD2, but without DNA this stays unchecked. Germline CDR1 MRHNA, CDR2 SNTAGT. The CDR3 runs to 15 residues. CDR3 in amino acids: CASSDLAGARDTQYF.

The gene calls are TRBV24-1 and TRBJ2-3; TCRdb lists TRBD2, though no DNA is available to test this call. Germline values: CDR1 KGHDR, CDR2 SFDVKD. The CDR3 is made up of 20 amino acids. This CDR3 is CATSEFQTSGIVSGTDTQYF.

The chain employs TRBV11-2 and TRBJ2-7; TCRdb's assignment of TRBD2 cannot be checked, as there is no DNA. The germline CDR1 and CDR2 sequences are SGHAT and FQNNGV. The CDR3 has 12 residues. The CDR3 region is CASSFLVDEQYF.

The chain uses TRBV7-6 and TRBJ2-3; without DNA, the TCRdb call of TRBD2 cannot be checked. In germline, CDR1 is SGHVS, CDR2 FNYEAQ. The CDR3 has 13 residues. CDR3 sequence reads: CASSLYSEDTQYF.

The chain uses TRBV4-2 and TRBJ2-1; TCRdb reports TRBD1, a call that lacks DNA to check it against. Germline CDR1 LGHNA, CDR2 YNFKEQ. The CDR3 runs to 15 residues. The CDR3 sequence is CASSQEIDRYNEQFF.

The CDR3 reads CASLALGEQFF. The chain joins TRBV7-8 to TRBJ2-1. CDR1 SGHVS and CDR2 FQNEAQ come from the germline V gene. The CDR3 runs to 11 residues.

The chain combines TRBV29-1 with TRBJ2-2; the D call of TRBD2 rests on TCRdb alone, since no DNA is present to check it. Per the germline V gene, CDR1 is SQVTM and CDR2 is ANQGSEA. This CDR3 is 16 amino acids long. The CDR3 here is CSVESVGSLLHRELFF.

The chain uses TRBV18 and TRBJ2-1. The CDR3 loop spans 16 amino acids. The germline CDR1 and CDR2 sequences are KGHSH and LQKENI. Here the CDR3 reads CASSPLSENSYNEQFF.